Here is one T cell receptor (beta chain) with its context. Its antigen is not yet known. The record has no base qualities; no much larger clone is one base away. The entry originates in a study of shared T cell receptors in the human thymus (dated by TCRdb to 2020 to 2022). Study-wide context: The study examined how self-reactive, shared T-cell receptor alpha chains are generated in the human thymus.

Taken from cysteine to phenylalanine, the CDR3 has 14 residues. Only CDR3 DNA is held: 42 bases, read in frame from base 1. Cut back by 5 bases and 11 bases, the V and J ends lie 18 bases apart. CDR1 and CDR2 are drawn from the germline V gene: SGHVS, FNYEAQ. Library preparation used the immunoSEQ multiplex PCR assay. TCRdb carries this immuneACCESS record with in-frame sequences only. Its versions omit some clonotypes, under half of them owing to an unresolved V gene in the studies checked, with the rest unexplained. Across this sample there are 700,000 or so clones, with approximately 85% seen only once. The ten largest clones represent about 0.011% of the sample. These same data were also listed under a study on human thymus T cells. Per the second study: Donors were immunologically healthy infants undergoing open corrective cardiac surgery for congenital heart defects in Finland. Thymus tissue was collected as surgical resects that were removed during corrective cardiac surgery. V and J gene segment usage appeared biased in both thymic and peripheral blood repertoires. Highly overlapping thymic TCR repertoires among unrelated individuals were reported in the related research. The study characterized TCR alpha and beta repertoires from about 8 infant thymus samples and four related peripheral blood samples. Donor ages ranged from roughly 6 to 250 days, and the cohort comprised six male and a couple of female infants. After being mechanically released from the tissue, thymocytes were kept at -70 degrees C in pellets of about 10-33 million cells. A QIAsymphony instrument was used to extract genomic DNA from frozen cell pellets. Using the immunoSEQ multiplex PCR assay, the TCRB and TCRAD loci were amplified from a standardized quantity of quality-controlled genomic DNA. Amplicons spanned the V(D)J region at a length sufficient to cover the CDR3 and identify V and J genes. The commercial immunoSEQ service was used to sequence amplicons on an Illumina platform. Primer bias and sequencing errors were corrected as previously described, and TCRAD and TCRB were defined on the basis of the IMGT database. Repertoires were analysed with immunoSEQ Analyzer 3.0 and VDJTools, covering basic statistics, V/J segment usage, diversity estimates, rarefaction and pairwise overlap. To estimate diversity, the Chao1, ChaoE, Efron-Thisted, Shannon and inverse Simpson indices were applied, and diversity was also estimated on datasets down-sampled to the smallest sample. Repertoire overlap used strict matching of CDR3 nucleotide sequence, V gene and J gene, with Jaccard-based multidimensional scaling clustering. On average, thymus samples gave 750,000 to 950,000 unique TCRB clonotypes, whereas blood samples gave roughly 86,000.

This sequence was found in a girl less than two years old with a congenital heart defect. Donor details come from another sample of the same person, matched by shared clones. The specimen sequenced was thymocytes. The chain joins TRBV7-6 to TRBJ1-4; TRBD1 is a weak D gene call, 6 bases matching. The CDR3 corresponds to CASSADRTLGKLFF. The nucleotide sequence reads as follows: TGTGCCAGCAGCGCAGACAGGACCCTTGGGAAACTGTTTTTT.